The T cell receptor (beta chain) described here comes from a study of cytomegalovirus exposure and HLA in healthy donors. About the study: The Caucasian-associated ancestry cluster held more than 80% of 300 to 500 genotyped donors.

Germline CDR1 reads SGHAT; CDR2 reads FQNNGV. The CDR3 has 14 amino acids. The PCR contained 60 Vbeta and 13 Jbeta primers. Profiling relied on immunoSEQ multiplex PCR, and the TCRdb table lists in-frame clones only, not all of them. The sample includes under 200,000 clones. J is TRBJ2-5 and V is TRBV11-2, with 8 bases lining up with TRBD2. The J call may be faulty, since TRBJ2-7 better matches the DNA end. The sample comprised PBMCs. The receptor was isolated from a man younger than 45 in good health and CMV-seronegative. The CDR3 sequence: CASSSSGTRPEQYF. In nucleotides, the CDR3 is TGTGCCAGCAGCTCCTCCGGGACTAGGCCCGAGCAGTACTTC.